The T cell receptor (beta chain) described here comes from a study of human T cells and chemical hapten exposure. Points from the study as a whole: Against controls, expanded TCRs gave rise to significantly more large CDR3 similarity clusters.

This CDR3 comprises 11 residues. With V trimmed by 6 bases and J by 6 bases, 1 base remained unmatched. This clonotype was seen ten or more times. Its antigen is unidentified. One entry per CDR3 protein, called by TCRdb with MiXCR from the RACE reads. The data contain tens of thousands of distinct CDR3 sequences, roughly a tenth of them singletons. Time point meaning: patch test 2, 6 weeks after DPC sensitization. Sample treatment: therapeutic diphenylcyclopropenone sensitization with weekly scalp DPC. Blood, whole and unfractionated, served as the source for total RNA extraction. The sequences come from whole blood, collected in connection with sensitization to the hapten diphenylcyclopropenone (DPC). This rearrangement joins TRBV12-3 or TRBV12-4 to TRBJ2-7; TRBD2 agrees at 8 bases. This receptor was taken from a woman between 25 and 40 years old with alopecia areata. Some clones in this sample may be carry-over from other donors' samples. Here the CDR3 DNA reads TGTGCCAGCAGAAGCGGGGGCGAGCAGTACTTC. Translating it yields CASRSGGEQYF.